One sample yielded the 25 T cell receptor beta chains listed below, sequenced in a study of T-cell reconstitution after alpha-beta-depleted transplantation in children. Unique molecular identifiers were incorporated when the TCRbeta library was constructed. TCRdb reprocessed the PCR reads via MiXCR and lists one record per CDR3 protein. The sample includes 400,000 to 450,000 distinct CDR3 sequences, roughly two fifths seen only once; the top ten take 27%. The sequenced sample was PBMCs, obtained before TCRalphabeta/CD19-depleted stem cell transplant. The receptors were sampled from a girl aged 2 to 10 with aplastic anemia, due to receive a stem cell transplant.

The chain recombines TRBV24-1 with TRBJ2-1; D might be TRBD2 (5 bases). Germline-derived CDR1 and CDR2 are KGHDR and SFDVKD. There are 15 residues in the CDR3. Trimming took off 0 bases at V and 5 bases at J, with 10 bases between the two ends. This CDR3 is CATSDLSGRHNEQFF. CDR3 DNA sequence: TGTGCCACCAGTGATTTGTCGGGAAGGCACAATGAGCAGTTCTTC.

This clonotype occurred a few times. The chain links TRBV20-1 to TRBJ2-7, with a tentative D call TRBD2 (5 bases). Trimming removed 6 bases at V and 0 bases at J, with 12 bases between. The germline gives CDR1 DFQATT, CDR2 SNEGSKA (reference sequence). CDR3 length: 13 amino acids. The CDR3 reads CSATAGNSYEQYF. CDR3 sequence (DNA): TGCAGTGCCACGGCCGGGAACTCCTACGAGCAGTACTTC.

The chain recombines TRBV5-4 with TRBJ2-3; 8 bases are a match to TRBD2. V dropped 4 bases and J dropped 4; count of bases not matched to a gene: 14. The CDR3 is made up of 17 amino acids. CDR1 SGHNT and CDR2 YYREEE come from the germline V gene (reference sequence). The CDR3 bases are TGTGCCAGCAGCCCGGGGGTGGGAGCGGGAGTATCAGATACGCAGTATTTT. It is translated as CASSPGVGAGVSDTQYF.

This clonotype has a count of ten or more. The CDR3 spells CASSQRLNSYNEQFF. In nucleotides, the CDR3 is TGTGCCAGCAGCCAGAGACTGAACTCCTACAATGAGCAGTTCTTC. J is TRBJ2-1 and V is TRBV14; D is uncertain. From germline, CDR1 is SGHDN and CDR2 FVKESK. The CDR3 extends over 15 amino acids. V lost 3 bases and J 0 bases, leaving 9 bases between the germline ends.

On this clonotype: A read error may explain this, as a much larger clone is one base away. The rearrangement uses TRBV10-3 and TRBJ1-4; D unclear. In germline, CDR1 is ENHRY, CDR2 SYGVKD. V gave up 2 bases and J gave up 0 bases, with 10 bases separating them. There are 16 residues in the CDR3. The CDR3, as DNA: TGTGCCATCAGTGAGATGGCAGGCCCAACTAATGAAAAACTGTTTTTT. It encodes CAISEMAGPTNEKLFF.

Ten or more counts support this clonotype. V and J are TRBV2 and TRBJ2-2; no clear D. The germline V gene encodes CDR1 SNHLY and CDR2 FYNNEI. V was shortened by 8 bases and J by 4 bases, with 5 bases between the two germline ends. The CDR3 length is 11 residues. CDR3 DNA sequence: TGTGCCAGCCTTAGCACCGGGGAGCTGTTTTTT. Its translation is CASLSTGELFF.

This rearrangement joins TRBV6-5 to TRBJ2-1; D tentatively reads TRBD1 or TRBD2 (5 bases each). Trimming took 6 bases from V and 8 from J, leaving 20 bases between them. Germline CDR1 reads MNHEY; CDR2 reads SVGAGI. The CDR3 covers 15 residues. DNA of the CDR3: TGTGCCAGCAGCTCTCGGGACCCGGGGTTGGATGAGCAGTTCTTC. Protein: CASSSRDPGLDEQFF.

A few counts support this clonotype. V usage is TRBV7-2 and J usage is TRBJ2-1; 7 bases line up with TRBD2. The V gene end was trimmed by 1 base and the J gene end by 4 bases; junction bases not matched to a gene: 4. Germline CDR1 is SGHTA and CDR2 is FQGNSA. CDR3 length equals 15 residues. In DNA, the CDR3 is TGTGCCAGCAGCTTAGTGGCGGGGGTTTACAATGAGCAGTTCTTC. Translated: CASSLVAGVYNEQFF.

The chain combines TRBV6-5 with TRBJ2-2, with 11 nucleotides matching TRBD2. Germline V gene lookup returns CDR1 MNHEY and CDR2 SVGAGI. CDR3 length equals 17 residues. The V gene end was trimmed by 2 bases and the J gene end by 4 bases; junction bases not matched to a gene: 6. This chain's CDR3 is CASSYPTSGGITGELFF. CDR3 bases: TGTGCCAGCAGTTACCCCACTAGCGGGGGTATCACCGGGGAGCTGTTTTTT.

This clonotype has a handful of counts. This chain connects TRBV9 to TRBJ2-3, with 11 bases lining up with TRBD2. J gave up 6 bases and V 8 bases, and 11 bases lay outside the gene matches. CDR1 is SGDLS and CDR2 is YYNGEE in the germline V gene. The CDR3 has 15 amino acids. CDR3 sequence: CASNQGGLAADTQYF. The CDR3 DNA follows: TGTGCCAGTAACCAGGGGGGACTAGCGGCTGATACGCAGTATTTT.

In this sample, this clonotype turned up a few times. This chain connects TRBV9 to TRBJ2-2; D unclear. With 0 bases removed from V and 4 bases from J, the gap between germline ends came to 10 bases. Germline CDR1 is SGDLS and CDR2 is YYNGEE. The CDR3 extends over 15 amino acids. CDR3 protein: CASSVATGPTGELFF. The CDR3 bases are TGTGCCAGCAGCGTAGCTACTGGGCCCACCGGGGAGCTGTTTTTT.

The chain joins TRBV9 to TRBJ2-1, with TRBD2 matching over 12 bases. V lost 3 bases to trimming and J lost 0 bases; unmatched junction nucleotides: 10. Germline assignment: CDR1 SGDLS and CDR2 YYNGEE. This CDR3 contains 19 residues. The DNA for the CDR3 is TGTGCCAGCAGCGCCCCCAGGCTAGCGGGAGGGAGCTCCTACAATGAGCAGTTCTTC. Translating gives CASSAPRLAGGSSYNEQFF.

On this clonotype itself: Relative to the germline gene, one junction end is altered; a read error may explain this. The genes are TRBV28 and TRBJ2-3, with TRBD2 identical over 8 bases. This CDR3 has 15 residues. Germline V CDR1 and CDR2: MDHEN, SYDVKM. The DNA for the CDR3 is TGTTCCAGCAGTTTAGGCGGGAGGCCGGGGGATACGCAGTATTTT. The encoded protein is CSSSLGGRPGDTQYF.

This clonotype was seen repeatedly, ten times or more. The chain combines TRBV18 with TRBJ2-5; a possible D gene is TRBD2 (5 bases). This CDR3 is built from 13 residues. CDR1 KGHSH and CDR2 LQKENI come from the germline V gene. The V end lost 3 bases, the J end lost 4 bases, and 9 bases lay between the germline ends. In nucleotides, the CDR3 is TGTGCCAGCTCACCCACTGGGAGAGAGACCCAGTACTTC. Translation gives CASSPTGRETQYF.

This chain connects TRBV5-1 to TRBJ1-2, with D tentatively TRBD1 (5 bases). Trimming removed 4 bases from V and 0 bases from J, with 13 bases in between. The CDR3 is 15 amino acids. The germline gives CDR1 SGHRS, CDR2 YFSETQ. CDR3 DNA sequence: TGCGCCAGCAGCACCGTACTAGGGGCTAACTATGGCTACACCTTC. Translating it yields CASSTVLGANYGYTF.

About this clonotype itself: A much larger clonotype is one base distant, so this may be a read error. The gene calls are TRBV3-1 and TRBJ2-7; TRBD2 is a possible D gene (7 bases). Deletions cut 8 bases from V and 3 bases from J, with 17 bases between. The germline V gene has CDR1 LGHDT and CDR2 YNNKEL (reference sequence). The CDR3 totals 14 residues. The CDR3 sequence is CASGRRGGGYEQYF. The CDR3, as DNA: TGTGCCAGCGGCCGACGAGGGGGGGGCTACGAGCAGTACTTC.

The chain has TRBV11-2 and TRBJ1-4; 10 nucleotides line up with TRBD1. V shed 5 bases, J shed 6 bases, and the junction held 12 bases outside the gene matches. Per germline, CDR1 SGHAT and CDR2 FQNNGV. This CDR3 region has 17 residues. In nucleotides, the CDR3 is TGTGCCAGCAGCCTCTCAAATCCGGGACAGGGGTATGAAAAACTGTTTTTT. Protein sequence: CASSLSNPGQGYEKLFF.

The chain couples TRBV20-1 to TRBJ2-3; no firm D call. Trimming stripped 0 bases from V and 2 bases from J, with 12 bases between. Germline V CDR1 and CDR2: DFQATT, SNEGSKA (reference sequence). There are 15 residues in the CDR3. In DNA, the CDR3 is TGCAGTGCTAGAGATCGGATAAGATACACAGATACGCAGTATTTT. This encodes CSARDRIRYTDTQYF.

The CDR3 loop reads CATSRGPSLEQYF. The DNA for the CDR3 is TGTGCCACCAGCAGAGGTCCTTCACTCGAGCAGTACTTC. The rearrangement uses TRBV15 and TRBJ2-7; D gene uncertain. Trimming shortened V by 1 base and J by 6 bases, and 10 bases separated the two germline ends. Looked up from germline, CDR1 is LNHNV and CDR2 is YYDKDF (reference sequence). The CDR3 is 13 amino acids.

The V and J genes are TRBV20-1 and TRBJ1-5; D is unclear. Per germline, CDR1 DFQATT and CDR2 SNEGSKA (reference sequence). The CDR3 extends over 12 amino acids. Trimming cost V 2 bases and J 7 bases, with 9 bases left between them. CDR3 loop: CSARLGYQPQHF. CDR3 sequence (DNA): TGCAGTGCTAGACTGGGGTACCAGCCCCAGCATTTT.

This rearrangement joins TRBV20-1 to TRBJ2-1; 11 bases fit TRBD2. The V gene's germline CDR1 is DFQATT and CDR2 SNEGSKA (reference sequence). Trimming at V came to 3 bases and at J to 5 bases, leaving 3 bases not matched to a gene. This CDR3 region has 14 residues. The chain's CDR3 is CSASTSGGHNEQFF. The DNA of the CDR3 is TGCAGTGCTAGTACTAGCGGGGGACACAATGAGCAGTTCTTC.

The chain uses TRBV20-1 and TRBJ2-2; the match to TRBD1 covers 7 bases. Germline-derived CDR1 and CDR2 are DFQATT and SNEGSKA (reference sequence). This CDR3 region has 16 residues. After removal of 5 bases from V and 4 bases from J, the junction contained 13 bases not matched to a gene. The CDR3 DNA is TGCAGTGCTCCCGGAAAGGGGGCAAGGGTCACCGGGGAGCTGTTTTTT. This sequence encodes CSAPGKGARVTGELFF.

This clonotype was recorded at least ten times. The chain couples TRBV29-1 to TRBJ2-3; a possible D gene is TRBD1 (6 bases). Germline V gene lookup returns CDR1 SQVTM and CDR2 ANQGSEA. V shed 4 bases and J shed 1 base, with 15 bases lying between them. The CDR3 covers 15 residues. DNA for the CDR3: TGCAGCGTTGCCCCTCCGACAGGAGGCACAGATACGCAGTATTTT. As protein: CSVAPPTGGTDTQYF.

The V gene is TRBV4-1, the J gene TRBJ2-7, with 7 bases fitting TRBD2. The CDR3 covers 15 residues. CDR1 and CDR2 (germline): MGHRA, YSYEKL. The J segment lost 2 bases and the V segment lost 1 base, leaving 5 bases of the junction unmatched. The CDR3 sequence is CASSQGEGGTYEQYF. The CDR3 nucleotides read TGCGCCAGCAGCCAAGGGGAGGGCGGAACCTACGAGCAGTACTTC.

The chain is built from TRBV2 and TRBJ2-1, with 11 positions matching TRBD2. This CDR3 is built from 18 residues. The junction had 12 bases not matched to a gene; V was cut back by 2 bases and J by 6 bases. Germline V lookup: CDR1 SNHLY, CDR2 FYNNEI. CDR3 DNA sequence: TGTGCCAGCAGTGAAAGTTTGGCTAGCGGGAGGCAGGGCAATGAGCAGTTCTTC. This sequence encodes CASSESLASGRQGNEQFF.